The 22 T cell receptor beta chains below come from one sample, sequenced in a study of neurological immune-mediated disorders (dated by TCRdb to between 2018 and 2021). Library construction relied on 5' RACE. Sequenced using an Illumina HiSeq 2500. TCRdb handled the public reads itself, with Q25 trimming in fastp and clone calling in MiXCR, and kept productive beta chains. Identical CDR3 protein sequences are pooled into one entry, listed with their most common genes and DNA. The sample profile shows about 52,000 distinct CDR3 sequences; about 3.7% of them were found once. The ten largest clones represent 6% to 7% of the sample. The sample comprised PBMCs. The source of these receptors is a man between 60 and 70 years old with multiple sclerosis.

V is TRBV20-1 and J is TRBJ2-5, with D unresolved. The V gene's germline CDR1 is DFQATT and CDR2 SNEGSKA (reference sequence). V was pared by 5 bases and J by 5 bases, with 12 bases between. The CDR3 is 12 amino acids. As DNA, the CDR3 is TGCAGTGCTCCTAGTTCCGGGGAGACCCAGTACTTC. This translates into CSAPSSGETQYF.

The sample holds many counts of this clonotype. The J gene is TRBJ1-1, the V gene TRBV5-8, with D tentatively TRBD1 (5 bases). Germline CDR1 is SGHTS and CDR2 is YDEGEE. The CDR3 totals 13 residues. Trimming removed 1 base from V and 7 bases from J, with 11 bases in between. The CDR3 reads CASSLSRGDEAFF. In DNA form, the CDR3 reads TGTGCCAGCAGCTTGTCCCGGGGGGATGAAGCTTTCTTT. The full variable domain, completed using reference TRBV5-8 and TRBJ1-1, is EAGVTQSPTHLIKTRGQQATLRCSPISGHTSVYWYQQALGLGLQFLLWYDEGEERNRGNFPPRFSGRQFPNYSSELNVNALELEDSALYLCASSLSRGDEAFFGQGTRLTVV.

Many counts were recorded for this clonotype. The chain carries TRBV5-1 and TRBJ2-1; D gene ambiguous. V dropped 4 bases and J dropped 3 bases, with 11 bases sitting between them. Germline CDR1 and CDR2: SGHRS and YFSETQ. The CDR3 is 14 residues long. CDR3 amino acids: CASSLGGVYNEQFF. CDR3 DNA sequence: TGCGCCAGCAGCCTTGGTGGGGTCTACAATGAGCAGTTCTTC.

This clonotype has ten or more counts. The V gene is TRBV6-1, the J gene TRBJ1-5, with D possibly matching TRBD1 (6 bases). The CDR3 has 13 residues. Germline CDR1 is MNHNS and CDR2 is SASEGT. With 7 bases removed from V and 6 bases from J, the gap between germline ends came to 13 bases. The CDR3 DNA is TGTGCCAGCAAGGCGGGGGGCGGTCAGCCCCAGCATTTT. Protein: CASKAGGGQPQHF.

This clonotype was detected ten times or more. The CDR3 spells CASSAGIETEAFF. In DNA, the CDR3 is TGTGCCAGCAGTGCAGGGATTGAGACTGAAGCTTTCTTT. This chain joins TRBV25-1 and TRBJ1-1; TRBD1 is a possible D gene (5 bases). From germline, CDR1 is MGHDK and CDR2 SYGVNS. Deletions cut 4 bases from V and 5 bases from J, with 11 bases between. The CDR3 is made up of 13 amino acids.

There are many counts of this clonotype. This chain connects TRBV5-1 to TRBJ2-7, with D tentatively TRBD2 (5 bases). The length of the CDR3 is 11 residues. V lost 5 bases and J lost 4, with 7 bases in between. CDR1 and CDR2 from the germline V gene are SGHRS and YFSETQ. CDR3: CASREEYEQYF. CDR3 DNA: TGCGCCAGCAGGGAGGAGTACGAGCAGTACTTC.

The sample holds a few counts of this clonotype. A much bigger clone sits one base away, suggesting this may be a read error. The chain employs TRBV27 and TRBJ1-2; no firm D call. V lost 10 bases and J lost 14, with 20 bases in between. This CDR3 region has 11 residues. The germline CDR1 and CDR2 sequences are MNHEY and SMNVEV (reference sequence). The CDR3 nucleotides read TGTGCCATCATTTACCTCAAGGGTAAAACCTTC. Residues: CAIIYLKGKTF.

This clonotype appeared many times. The J gene is TRBJ2-7, the V gene TRBV5-1, with 7 positions matching TRBD1. J lost 0 bases, V lost 5 bases, and 5 bases had no gene match. Looked up from germline, CDR1 is SGHRS and CDR2 is YFSETQ. This CDR3 contains 14 residues. The CDR3 loop is CASRDRPNSYEQYF. The CDR3 bases are TGCGCCAGCAGGGACAGGCCGAACTCCTACGAGCAGTACTTC.

This clonotype was recorded at least ten times. The chain combines TRBV2 with TRBJ1-3, with D possibly matching TRBD1 (6 bases). Trimming took off 8 bases at V and 1 base at J, with 12 bases between the two ends. CDR1 and CDR2 (germline): SNHLY, FYNNEI. This CDR3 has 14 amino acids. The CDR3 is CASGLTGSGNTIYF. The CDR3 DNA sequence: TGTGCCAGCGGACTGACAGGATCTGGAAACACCATATATTTT.

The chain recombines TRBV5-1 with TRBJ2-1; TRBD2 aligns across 12 bases. Germline V CDR1 and CDR2: SGHRS, YFSETQ. The CDR3 has 15 residues. J lost 5 bases, V lost 4 bases, and 4 bases had no gene match. CDR3 coding DNA: TGCGCCAGCAGCCTACTAGCGGGAGGACACAATGAGCAGTTCTTC. It is translated as CASSLLAGGHNEQFF.

The sample holds many counts of this clonotype. The chain is built from TRBV12-3 or TRBV12-4 and TRBJ1-5, with D unresolved. There are 13 residues in the CDR3. V dropped 3 bases and J dropped 4 bases, with 7 bases sitting between them. CDR3 sequence (DNA): TGTGCCAGCAGTTTCTTCCAGAATCAGCCCCAGCATTTT. Protein product: CASSFFQNQPQHF.

This clonotype was counted many times. V and J are TRBV29-1 and TRBJ2-3, with D possibly called TRBD1 or TRBD2 (5 bases each). V was clipped by 0 bases and J by 6 bases, with 13 bases between them. The germline CDR1 and CDR2 sequences are SQVTM and ANQGSEA. This CDR3 has 14 residues. The CDR3: CSVEELGAGDTQYF. CDR3 DNA: TGCAGCGTTGAAGAACTAGGGGCCGGGGATACGCAGTATTTT.

This clonotype was found many times. This chain uses TRBV4-1 with TRBJ2-5; the D gene could be TRBD1 or TRBD2 (5 bases each). Trimming removed 4 bases at V and 5 bases at J, with 11 bases between. The CDR3 consists of 13 residues. The germline CDR1 and CDR2 sequences are MGHRA and YSYEKL. Here the CDR3 reads CASSPIEGETQYF. CDR3 nucleotide sequence: TGCGCCAGCAGCCCGATCGAGGGGGAGACCCAGTACTTC.

This clonotype was observed at least ten times. The V gene is TRBV29-1, the J gene TRBJ1-1; D not certain. The V and J ends lost 5 bases and 0 bases respectively, with 10 bases between them. The CDR3 extends over 13 amino acids. Germline V gene lookup returns CDR1 SQVTM and CDR2 ANQGSEA. DNA for the CDR3: TGCAGCGTTCCCGGGGTCCTGAACACTGAAGCTTTCTTT. Translating gives CSVPGVLNTEAFF.

This clonotype was found many times. This rearrangement joins TRBV20-1 to TRBJ1-2, with 9 bases aligning to TRBD1. The CDR3 totals 13 residues. Germline V CDR1 and CDR2: DFQATT, SNEGSKA (reference sequence). CDR3 residues: CSAHLTGGDGYTF. The CDR3, as DNA: TGCAGCGCTCACCTGACAGGGGGTGATGGCTACACCTTC.

This clonotype was found many times. The chain uses TRBV5-1 and TRBJ1-2; TRBD1 aligns across 7 bases. CDR1 is SGHRS, CDR2 YFSETQ, per germline. V lost 3 bases to trimming and J lost 4 bases; unmatched junction nucleotides: 6. CDR3 length: 14 amino acids. This CDR3 is CASSSTGRSYGYTF. CDR3 DNA: TGCGCCAGCAGCTCGACAGGGCGAAGCTATGGCTACACCTTC.

A note on this clonotype: The conserved final phenylalanine or tryptophan is absent from the CDR3, which likely points to a read error. The chain links TRBV20-1 to TRBJ2-6, with 9 bases matching TRBD1. CDR1 and CDR2 (germline): DFQATT, SNEGSKA (reference sequence). V shed 0 bases and J 2 bases; nucleotides not matched to a gene: 11. The CDR3 totals 19 residues. In DNA, the CDR3 is TGCAGTGCTAGAGATACAAGAGGGACAGGGATCACTGGGGCCAACGTCCTGACTAAC. Its protein product is CSARDTRGTGITGANVLTN.

This clonotype came up many times. The rearrangement uses TRBV7-9 and TRBJ2-2; D gene ambiguous. Germline assignment: CDR1 SEHNR and CDR2 FQNEAQ (reference sequence). This CDR3 comprises 16 residues. Trimming left V 3 bases short and J 3 bases short, with 14 bases between. In DNA, the CDR3 is TGTGCCAGCAGCTTGCTCATGGTAGCAGACACCGGGGAGCTGTTTTTT. Amino acids: CASSLLMVADTGELFF.

This clonotype showed up just a few times. The rearrangement joins TRBV20-1 to TRBJ2-7; perhaps TRBD1 as D (5 bases). This CDR3 spans 13 amino acids. Trimming took off 6 bases at V and 3 bases at J, with 15 bases between the two ends. Germline assignment: CDR1 DFQATT and CDR2 SNEGSKA (reference sequence). The CDR3 spells CSANPGHLYEQYF. CDR3 sequence (DNA): TGCAGTGCCAACCCTGGACACCTCTACGAGCAGTACTTC.

This clonotype was found a few times. The chain is built from TRBV5-1 and TRBJ1-2; D gene ambiguous. V was pared by 0 bases and J by 6 bases, with 9 bases between. This CDR3 is built from 13 residues. CDR1 and CDR2 from the germline V gene are SGHRS and YFSETQ. The CDR3 region has the DNA TGCGCCAGCAGCTTGGAGTTTGTGGATGGCTACACCTTC. Its translation: CASSLEFVDGYTF. Using reference TRBV5-1 and TRBJ1-2 for the parts outside the CDR3, the full variable domain is KAGVTQTPRYLIKTRGQQVTLSCSPISGHRSVSWYQQTPGQGLQFLFEYFSETQRNKGNFPGRFSGRQFSNSRSEMNVSTLELGDSALYLCASSLEFVDGYTFGSGTRLTVV.

This clonotype was picked up many times. The chain employs TRBV15 and TRBJ2-7; D is unclear. Germline CDR1 and CDR2: LNHNV and YYDKDF (reference sequence). This CDR3 region has 14 residues. V lost 6 bases to trimming and J lost 0 bases, with 12 bases between them. The CDR3 loop reads CATRVGLSSYEQYF. In nucleotides, the CDR3 is TGTGCCACCAGAGTTGGCCTTAGCTCCTACGAGCAGTACTTC.

About this clonotype itself: At one boundary the junction diverges from the germline segment, which might be a read error. The J gene is TRBJ2-2, the V gene TRBV20-1, with 11 bases matching TRBD2. CDR1 is DFQATT, CDR2 SNEGSKA, per germline (reference sequence). The CDR3 loop spans 15 amino acids. DNA for the CDR3: TGCAGTGCTACCAGGACTAGCGGGCGCACTGGGGAGCTGGTTTTT. It codes for CSATRTSGRTGELVF.